Many counts were recorded for the clone carrying this TCR beta chain. Its target is unknown. This record belongs to a study of T-cell memory formation after mild COVID-19. Study-wide results and caveats: The pre-infection memory compartment contained some responding clones, suggesting cross-reactive memory joined. CD4+ clones that contracted lay mainly in CM and EM; CD8+ ones lay in EMRA.

The 5'RACE method, run with constant-segment primers, produced TCR alpha and TCR beta cDNA libraries (carrying sample barcodes and UMIs). Via MiXCR, TCRdb re-called the 5' RACE reads, giving one row per CDR3 protein. The sample lists more than 350,000 distinct CDR3 sequences; 15% to 20% were seen once. Germline V lookup: CDR1 LNHNV, CDR2 YYDKDF (reference sequence). The CDR3 covers 15 residues. Trimming cost V 6 bases and J 2 bases; bases outside gene matches: 6. The sequenced material came from PBMCs or a T cell subset sorted from them (not recorded which). This sequence joins TRBV15 and TRBJ2-1; 8 bases agree with TRBD2. The receptor's source is a man younger than 35 who had mild COVID-19 (a few samples of this study predate the infection). Cell type and time point are not known. CDR3 sequence: CATSSGGAPYNEQFF. The CDR3 nucleotides are TGTGCCACCAGTTCCGGGGGGGCCCCCTACAATGAGCAGTTCTTC.